Presented here are 22 T cell receptor beta chains from one specimen sequenced in a study of T cell responses to AZD1222 COVID-19 vaccine (dated by TCRdb to about 2021). Library method: the immunoSEQ multiplex PCR assay. The clones in this table, taken by TCRdb from immuneACCESS, are in-frame only. Not every clone is retained; where verified, under half of the shortfall comes from an unresolved V gene, and the cause of the rest is unknown. For this sample the table gives over 100,000 clones, of which approximately 87% were detected only once. The biggest ten clones account for 4% to 5.5% of the sample. Interpreted using the paper, the time point label stands for: about 28 days (+/-7) after the second vaccine dose. The sequencing here drew on peripheral blood, taken 28 days after the second AZD1222 dose. These receptors were taken from an adult who received the AZD1222 COVID-19 vaccine.

This chain joins TRBV7-9 and TRBJ2-7, with a possible D match to TRBD2 (5 bases). The germline CDR1 and CDR2 sequences are SEHNR and FQNEAQ (reference sequence). With 2 bases removed from V and 2 bases from J, the gap between germline ends came to 10 bases. There are 14 residues in the CDR3. This CDR3 reads CASSLPGSTYEQYF. CDR3 nucleotide sequence: TGTGCCAGCAGCTTACCTGGGAGTACCTACGAGCAGTACTTC.

The V gene is TRBV3-1 (or the pseudogene TRBV3-2), the J gene TRBJ2-7, with 8 bases lining up with TRBD1. The CDR3 contains 14 residues. Unmatched junction bases numbered 7, after V lost 4 bases and J lost 5 bases. CDR1 is LGHDT and CDR2 is YNNKEL in the germline V gene (reference sequence). In nucleotides, the CDR3 is TGTGCCAGCAGCCTAGGACAGGGTAGCAACGAGCAGTACTTC. Translated, it gives CASSLGQGSNEQYF.

The V call is TRBV19, the J call TRBJ1-4; no clear D gene. This CDR3 region has 14 residues. Per the germline V gene, CDR1 is LNHDA and CDR2 is SQIVND (reference sequence). V lost 9 bases, J lost 0 bases, and 11 bases lay in between. CDR3 protein: CASGKVTTNEKLFF. The DNA for the CDR3 is TGTGCCAGCGGAAAAGTCACAACTAATGAAAAACTGTTTTTT.

This rearrangement joins TRBV5-4 to TRBJ2-2; D remains unclear. This CDR3 has 12 residues. Germline V lookup: CDR1 SGHNT, CDR2 YYREEE (reference sequence). Trimming took 6 bases from V and 5 from J, leaving 8 bases between them. The CDR3 loop is CASTPGTGELFF. The CDR3 DNA reads as TGTGCCAGCACCCCTGGGACCGGGGAGCTGTTTTTT.

The genes are TRBV18 and TRBJ2-1; 10 nucleotides agree with TRBD2. Germline V gene sequence: CDR1 KGHSH, CDR2 LQKENI. The trim removed 3 bases at V and 8 bases at J, leaving 4 bases unmatched. This CDR3 contains 14 residues. Written as DNA, the CDR3 is TGTGCCAGCTCACCGGGACTAGCGATATATGAGCAGTTCTTC. Translation: CASSPGLAIYEQFF.

The chain recombines TRBV2 with TRBJ1-5, with D maybe TRBD1 (6 bases). This CDR3 contains 13 residues. The V end lost 6 bases, the J end lost 4 bases, and 10 bases lay between the germline ends. The germline V gene encodes CDR1 SNHLY and CDR2 FYNNEI. The CDR3 region is CASRAGDNQPQHF. The CDR3 bases are TGTGCCAGCAGAGCAGGGGATAATCAGCCCCAGCATTTT.

The J gene is TRBJ2-2, the V gene TRBV2, with 7 bases that match TRBD2. The junction had 10 bases not matched to a gene; V was cut back by 6 bases and J by 6 bases. The CDR3 has 15 amino acids. The germline V gene has CDR1 SNHLY and CDR2 FYNNEI. CDR3 sequence reads: CASSATSAGAGELFF. The DNA of the CDR3 is TGTGCCAGCAGCGCTACTAGCGCCGGGGCCGGGGAGCTGTTTTTT.

The rearrangement joins TRBV7-3 to TRBJ1-1, with D possibly TRBD1 on 5 matching bases. The CDR3 is made up of 15 amino acids. CDR1 SGHTA and CDR2 FQGTGA come from the germline V gene. Trimming shortened V by 0 bases and J by 2 bases, and 10 bases separated the two germline ends. CDR3 nucleotides: TGTGCCAGCAGCTTAACGATCGGGGGAAACACTGAAGCTTTCTTT. Its protein product is CASSLTIGGNTEAFF.

This clone was counted a single time. The chain carries TRBV27 and TRBJ2-3, with 8 positions matching TRBD1. This CDR3 has 16 amino acids. With 5 bases clipped from V and 6 bases from J, the junction kept 13 bases outside the gene matches. The germline V gene has CDR1 MNHEY and CDR2 SMNVEV (reference sequence). The CDR3 region is CASSPGTGTVVDTQYF. The DNA for the CDR3 is TGTGCCAGCAGTCCCGGGACAGGTACTGTAGTCGATACGCAGTATTTT.

The rearrangement links TRBV7-9 to TRBJ1-1, with D unresolved. This CDR3 contains 13 residues. The germline CDR1 and CDR2 sequences are SEHNR and FQNEAQ (reference sequence). Between the trimmed V and J ends, which lost 2 bases and 3 bases, there was a span of 7 bases. The CDR3 region is CASSLLQDTEAFF. DNA for the CDR3: TGTGCCAGCAGCTTATTACAAGACACTGAAGCTTTCTTT.

The rearrangement joins TRBV5-8 to TRBJ2-3, with 8 bases fitting TRBD2. The germline gives CDR1 SGHTS, CDR2 YDEGEE. This CDR3 region has 15 residues. The V and J ends lost 5 bases and 4 bases, in that order; junction bases with no gene match: 9. The CDR3 region is CASSFGGAMADTQYF. The DNA of the CDR3 is TGTGCCAGCAGTTTCGGGGGGGCGATGGCAGATACGCAGTATTTT.

This sequence joins TRBV7-2 and TRBJ1-1; the D gene is possibly TRBD1 (6 bases). Germline loops: CDR1 SGHTA, CDR2 FQGNSA. The V end lost 5 bases, the J end lost 6 bases, and 16 bases lay between the germline ends. The CDR3 runs to 14 residues. CDR3 sequence reads: CASSIIRQEAEAFF. CDR3 in DNA: TGTGCCAGCAGCATCATTCGACAGGAGGCTGAAGCTTTCTTT.

This clone occurred once. The rearrangement uses TRBV24-1 and TRBJ2-1; 10 bases are shared with TRBD2. The J segment lost 0 bases and the V segment lost 4 bases, leaving 14 bases of the junction unmatched. This CDR3 region has 20 residues. Looked up from germline, CDR1 is KGHDR and CDR2 is SFDVKD. The chain's CDR3 is CATSDPEGAPSGSSYNEQFF. CDR3 nucleotide sequence: TGTGCCACCAGTGACCCCGAGGGGGCCCCTAGCGGGAGCTCCTACAATGAGCAGTTCTTC.

The chain combines TRBV27 with TRBJ2-3; TRBD2 agrees at 11 bases. V dropped 7 bases and J dropped 6; count of bases not matched to a gene: 9. The CDR3 has 15 residues. Germline CDR1 is MNHEY and CDR2 is SMNVEV (reference sequence). In DNA, the CDR3 is TGTGCCAGCAAGCCTAGCGGGGGGCCCTCGGATACGCAGTATTTT. The encoded protein is CASKPSGGPSDTQYF.

CDR3 bases: TGTGCCAGCAGGGAAAGAGAGGATGAGCAGTTCTTC. It is translated as CASREREDEQFF. This chain links TRBV2 with TRBJ2-1, with D unresolved. V was pared by 6 bases and J by 8 bases, with 11 bases between. The germline CDR1 and CDR2 sequences are SNHLY and FYNNEI. This CDR3 is built from 12 residues.

This rearrangement joins TRBV5-4 to TRBJ1-2; a possible D gene is TRBD1 (5 bases). V was pared by 0 bases and J by 7 bases, with 19 bases between. The CDR3 has 16 residues. CDR1 is SGHNT and CDR2 is YYREEE in the germline V gene (reference sequence). The CDR3 loop is CASSLAVGDQGGGYTF. CDR3 nucleotide sequence: TGTGCCAGCAGCTTGGCCGTAGGGGATCAGGGCGGTGGCTACACCTTC.

The chain recombines TRBV4-3 with TRBJ1-6; 7 bases line up with TRBD1. J was trimmed by 8 bases and V by 1 base; bases with no gene match: 2. The CDR3 is 14 amino acids. Germline V CDR1 and CDR2: LGHNA, YSLEER. CDR3 protein: CASSQGQGDSPLHF. CDR3 sequence (DNA): TGCGCCAGCAGCCAAGGGCAGGGGGATTCACCCCTCCACTTT.

This sequence joins TRBV5-6 and TRBJ2-7; D possibly corresponds to TRBD2 (7 bases). The length of the CDR3 is 14 residues. Germline V gives CDR1 SGHDT, CDR2 YYEEEE. V shed 2 bases and J shed 0 bases, with 9 bases lying between them. Here the CDR3 DNA reads TGTGCCAGCAGCTTAGGGGGGGTCTCCTACGAGCAGTACTTC. It is translated as CASSLGGVSYEQYF.

In its sample, this clone was seen once. The chain uses TRBV7-9 and TRBJ2-7, with 8 bases fitting TRBD2. Losses at the gene ends were 8 bases for V and 5 bases for J; bases not matched to a gene: 5. This CDR3 has 12 residues. Germline V CDR1 and CDR2: SEHNR, FQNEAQ (reference sequence). CDR3 region: CASWAGRDEQYF. The CDR3 nucleotides are TGTGCCAGCTGGGCCGGGAGGGACGAGCAGTACTTC.

V and J are TRBV11-3 and TRBJ2-1; 11 bases agree with TRBD1. CDR1 and CDR2 (germline): SGHNT, YENEEA. CDR3 length equals 15 residues. With V trimmed by 1 base and J by 7 bases, 3 bases remained unmatched. This CDR3 reads CASSLGGTGGNEQFF. The CDR3 DNA reads as TGTGCCAGCAGCTTAGGGGGGACAGGGGGTAATGAGCAGTTCTTC.

This clone appeared once. This sequence joins TRBV9 and TRBJ2-5; D ambiguous. This CDR3 has 13 amino acids. Germline V lookup: CDR1 SGDLS, CDR2 YYNGEE. The V end lost 0 bases, the J end lost 5 bases, and 8 bases lay between the germline ends. The CDR3 DNA reads as TGTGCCAGCAGCGTAGCCCCCAGGGAGACCCAGTACTTC. The encoded protein is CASSVAPRETQYF.

The gene calls are TRBV10-2 and TRBJ1-1, with D possibly matching TRBD1 (6 bases). Trimming pared 4 bases from V and 3 bases from J, leaving 12 bases between. Looked up from germline, CDR1 is WSHSY and CDR2 is SAAADI. The CDR3 has 14 residues. Written as DNA, the CDR3 is TGCGCCAGCAGTGTAACAGGGCAGTACACTGAAGCTTTCTTT. Its protein is CASSVTGQYTEAFF.